Reported below is one TCR beta chain. Its antigen is unknown. V lost 0 bases and J 4 bases, leaving 17 bases between the germline ends. Germline CDR1 and CDR2: SEHNR and FQNEAQ (reference sequence). The length of the CDR3 is 17 residues. Vbeta (60) and Jbeta (13) primers were used in the PCR. Method: immunoSEQ multiplex PCR; TCRdb's copy keeps in-frame clones and lacks some. The top ten clones hold roughly 1.3% of a sample with about 190,000 clones, around 87% of them seen once. These data are taken from a study of cytomegalovirus exposure and HLA in healthy donors. Study results and caveats: Links to common viral pathogens appeared, in a later analysis, for several of the most significant clusters.

This chain uses TRBV7-9 with TRBJ2-3; maybe TRBD2 (6 bases). What was sequenced was PBMCs. This TCR was recovered from a man aged 30 to 39 in good health and CMV-seronegative. The CDR3 sequence is CASSLAAGGGSPDTQYF. The CDR3 DNA follows: TGTGCCAGCAGCTTAGCGGCAGGTGGGGGGTCACCAGATACGCAGTATTTT.